Included here is one T cell receptor (beta chain) sequence, with context. The CDR3 contains 14 residues. The germline V gene has CDR1 SQVTM and CDR2 ANQGSEA. V gave up 3 bases and J gave up 4 bases; unmatched junction bases: 7. These data are taken from a study of cytotoxic CD8 clonotypes in ibrutinib-treated CLL. Across the study: Partial responders around 25, complete 2; about twelve progressed and some 15 stayed in remission by median 68 months.

Assay used: immunoSEQ multiplex PCR; TCRdb lists only in-frame clones, some missing. The sample carries over 250,000 clones, approximately 76% recorded once. The TCR comes from a human donor with chronic lymphocytic leukemia. The chain carries TRBV29-1 and TRBJ2-5; 8 bases line up with TRBD1. The input for sequencing was PBMCs, taken at disease progression, from a patient treated with ibrutinib. CDR3 DNA: TGCAGCGTTGACGTGGACAGGGACGGAGAGACCCAGTACTTC. Translation: CSVDVDRDGETQYF.